The 20 T cell receptor beta chains below come from one sample, sequenced in a study of shared clonotypes between healthy human individuals. Method: immunoSEQ multiplex PCR; TCRdb's copy keeps in-frame clones and lacks some. This table has about 1.5 million clones, 96% appearing once. The sequencing input was naive CD4+ T cells sorted from blood. Specified subset: CD45RA+ positively selected. Every receptor here comes from a man younger than 40 in good health.

The rearrangement links TRBV4-3 to TRBJ2-7, with D maybe TRBD2 (6 bases). Germline CDR1 is LGHNA and CDR2 is YSLEER. The V end was cut by 0 bases, the J end by 3 bases, with 15 bases between. The CDR3 spans 16 residues. CDR3: CASSQDLLETSYEQYF. CDR3 in DNA: TGCGCCAGCAGCCAAGATCTACTAGAGACTAGCTACGAGCAGTACTTC.

This rearrangement joins TRBV9 to TRBJ1-3; D unclear. Trimming shortened V by 0 bases and J by 0 bases, and 10 bases separated the two germline ends. CDR3 size: 16 residues. CDR1 is SGDLS, CDR2 YYNGEE, per germline. CDR3 nucleotide sequence: TGTGCCAGCAGCGTAGCCCTCCGTACCTCTGGAAACACCATATATTTT. Its translation is CASSVALRTSGNTIYF. The full variable domain, completed using reference TRBV9 and TRBJ1-3, is DSGVTQTPKHLITATGQRVTLRCSPRSGDLSVYWYQQSLDQGLQFLIQYYNGEERAKGNILERFSAQQFPDLHSELNLSSLELGDSALYFCASSVALRTSGNTIYFGEGSWLTVV.

The CDR3 coding sequence is TGTGCCAGCAGCCCGTTGACAGGGGCCGCTGAAGCTTTCTTT. Translation gives CASSPLTGAAEAFF. The V and J genes are TRBV11-2 and TRBJ1-1; TRBD1 matches 8 bases. CDR3 length equals 14 residues. CDR1 is SGHAT, CDR2 FQNNGV, per germline. After removal of 5 bases from V and 6 bases from J, the junction contained 8 bases not matched to a gene.

The chain links TRBV20-1 to TRBJ1-1, with D unclear. Germline V gene lookup returns CDR1 DFQATT and CDR2 SNEGSKA (reference sequence). CDR3 length: 11 amino acids. V gave up 0 bases and J gave up 9 bases, with 8 bases separating them. CDR3 sequence (DNA): TGCAGTGCTAGAGATAGGGCACAAGCTTTCTTT. Its translation is CSARDRAQAFF.

This clone was recorded only once. Other DNA sequences in this sample translate to the same CDR3. V usage is TRBV29-1 and J usage is TRBJ2-1; 9 bases line up with TRBD2. The CDR3 is 13 residues long. Germline CDR1 reads SQVTM; CDR2 reads ANQGSEA. Germline trimming cut 6 bases from V and 4 bases from J; bases unmatched to any gene: 4. CDR3 DNA sequence: TGCAGCGTAGAGACTAGCGGTTACAATGAGCAGTTCTTC. It translates to CSVETSGYNEQFF.

The V and J genes are TRBV5-4 and TRBJ2-7; D perhaps matches TRBD1 (5 bases). Germline V CDR1 and CDR2: SGHNT, YYREEE (reference sequence). The CDR3 is 18 amino acids. V lost 0 bases to trimming and J lost 3 bases, with 22 bases between them. The CDR3 loop is CASSLAALGREKGYEQYF. DNA for the CDR3: TGTGCCAGCAGCTTGGCGGCCTTGGGCAGGGAAAAGGGCTACGAGCAGTACTTC.

The V gene is TRBV9, the J gene TRBJ2-7, with D perhaps TRBD1 or TRBD2 (5 bases each). The CDR3 runs 13 residues. Germline V gene sequence: CDR1 SGDLS, CDR2 YYNGEE. The V and J ends lost 4 bases and 6 bases respectively, with 14 bases between them. CDR3 nucleotide sequence: TGTGCCAGCAGCCTCGGGGCAGGGCGCGAGCAGTACTTC. It encodes CASSLGAGREQYF.

The chain recombines TRBV19 with TRBJ2-6; D is unresolved. Germline V gene lookup returns CDR1 LNHDA and CDR2 SQIVND (reference sequence). The CDR3 length is 14 residues. Trimming took off 7 bases at V and 0 bases at J, with 7 bases between the two ends. CDR3 region: CASKEHSGANVLTF. CDR3 nucleotide sequence: TGTGCCAGTAAGGAGCACTCTGGGGCCAACGTCCTGACTTTC.

In nucleotides, the CDR3 is TGTGCCAGCAGCGTAGGAGGTACTAGCGGGAGGGCACTTGAGCAGTTCTTC. Its protein product is CASSVGGTSGRALEQFF. J is TRBJ2-1 and V is TRBV9, with 13 positions matching TRBD2. The CDR3 sequence is 17 residues long. The germline gives CDR1 SGDLS, CDR2 YYNGEE. The V segment lost 0 bases and the J segment 9 bases; nucleotides outside the gene matches: 9.

This clone has just one count. The chain couples TRBV2 to TRBJ1-1; possibly TRBD1 for D (6 bases). V lost 4 bases and J lost 1, with 13 bases in between. The CDR3 loop spans 15 amino acids. CDR1 and CDR2 (germline): SNHLY, FYNNEI. DNA for the CDR3: TGTGCCAGCAGTGGAACCGGGACACCGAACACTGAAGCTTTCTTT. Protein sequence: CASSGTGTPNTEAFF.

CDR3 region: CASSIGLAVSYNEQFF. CDR3 in DNA: TGCGCCAGCAGCATAGGACTAGCAGTGTCCTACAATGAGCAGTTCTTC. V gene TRBV5-1 combines with J gene TRBJ2-1; 8 bases map to TRBD2. V was clipped by 4 bases and J by 1 base; unmatched bases: 7. The germline gives CDR1 SGHRS, CDR2 YFSETQ. The CDR3 totals 16 residues. Looking up the rest from reference TRBV5-1 and TRBJ2-1 gives the full variable domain: KAGVTQTPRYLIKTRGQQVTLSCSPISGHRSVSWYQQTPGQGLQFLFEYFSETQRNKGNFPGRFSGRQFSNSRSEMNVSTLELGDSALYLCASSIGLAVSYNEQFFGPGTRLTVL.

This clone was counted a single time. The gene calls are TRBV18 and TRBJ2-7; 7 bases are shared with TRBD1. The CDR3 spans 14 residues. Germline V gives CDR1 KGHSH, CDR2 LQKENI. Unmatched junction bases numbered 10, after V lost 9 bases and J lost 2 bases. The CDR3 DNA follows: TGTGCCAGTTCCGTCGGGACAGCTCCCTACGAGCAGTACTTC. Translated, it gives CASSVGTAPYEQYF.

The CDR3 sequence: CASSLAQGSNTGELFF. CDR3 sequence (DNA): TGTGCCAGCTCCCTGGCTCAGGGATCGAACACCGGGGAGCTGTTTTTT. V gene TRBV18 combines with J gene TRBJ2-2, with D possibly matching TRBD1 (5 bases). V was trimmed by 6 bases and J by 0 bases, leaving 14 bases between them. The length of the CDR3 is 16 residues. Germline assignment: CDR1 KGHSH and CDR2 LQKENI.

The chain carries TRBV2 and TRBJ2-5; TRBD2 aligns across 10 bases. The V gene end was trimmed by 2 bases and the J gene end by 1 base; junction bases not matched to a gene: 10. CDR1 and CDR2 from the germline V gene are SNHLY and FYNNEI. This CDR3 has 18 amino acids. In nucleotides, the CDR3 is TGTGCCAGCAGTGAACGGATAGCGGGAGGACTACCCCAAGAGACCCAGTACTTC. Translation gives CASSERIAGGLPQETQYF.

This clone showed up just once. This CDR3 is CASSYSVAYGYTF. CDR3 in DNA: TGTGCCAGCAGTTATTCGGTCGCTTATGGCTACACCTTC. The chain has TRBV27 and TRBJ1-2; D is uncertain. The CDR3 runs 13 residues. From germline, CDR1 is MNHEY and CDR2 SMNVEV (reference sequence). V lost 4 bases, J lost 5 bases, and 11 bases lay in between.

CDR3 nucleotides: TGTGCCAGCAGTGGAACAGGGGTTTCCGTGCAGTACTTC. This sequence encodes CASSGTGVSVQYF. The chain links TRBV25-1 to TRBJ2-7, with 7 bases lining up with TRBD1. The CDR3 covers 13 residues. With V trimmed by 4 bases and J by 9 bases, 9 bases remained unmatched. Germline CDR1 MGHDK, CDR2 SYGVNS.

This rearrangement joins TRBV19 to TRBJ1-1; the D is unclear. With 5 bases removed from V and 6 bases from J, the gap between germline ends came to 13 bases. CDR3 length: 13 residues. CDR1 is LNHDA and CDR2 is SQIVND in the germline V gene (reference sequence). The CDR3 DNA is TGTGCCAGTAGTCCCGTAGGTCCGGCTGAAGCTTTCTTT. Its translation: CASSPVGPAEAFF.

CDR3 bases: TGTGCCAGCAGCGTGGGGACTAGCGGGAGGGCCGGCACAGATACGCAGTATTTT. Translating it yields CASSVGTSGRAGTDTQYF. The rearrangement links TRBV9 to TRBJ2-3; 16 bases map to TRBD2. Germline-derived CDR1 and CDR2 are SGDLS and YYNGEE. V was clipped by 2 bases and J by 1 base; unmatched bases: 4. The CDR3 totals 18 residues.

The rearrangement uses TRBV11-2 and TRBJ1-5; D is uncertain. V was pared by 1 base and J by 8 bases, with 9 bases between. Germline CDR1 and CDR2: SGHAT and FQNNGV. The CDR3 has 13 amino acids. For the CDR3, the DNA is TGTGCCAGCAGCTTAGGGAGGATGGAGCCCCAGCATTTT. Its translation: CASSLGRMEPQHF.

This clone was counted once. The J gene is TRBJ1-2, the V gene TRBV10-1; D may be TRBD1 (6 bases). The CDR3 is 15 residues long. Trimming stripped 8 bases from V and 8 bases from J, with 24 bases between. Germline CDR1 is WNHNN and CDR2 is SYGVQD (reference sequence). The CDR3 region is CASAFLGQGQLGYTF. The CDR3 coding sequence is TGCGCCAGCGCTTTTCTAGGCCAGGGGCAGTTGGGCTACACCTTC.